This T cell receptor beta chain originates from a study of T cell responses to AZD1222 COVID-19 vaccine. About this clone: At one boundary the junction diverges from the germline segment, which might be a read error.

Generated by immunoSEQ multiplex PCR, the TCRdb table keeps only in-frame clones and is missing some. The table includes fewer than 120,000 clones, over 85% detected once. The material sequenced was peripheral blood, taken 28 days after the second AZD1222 dose. The TCR originated in an adult who received the AZD1222 COVID-19 vaccine.

CDR3 bases: TGTGCCATCGGTGAGACACAGGGGGCCGACAATGAGCAGTTCTTC. Protein sequence: CAIGETQGADNEQFF. This chain links TRBV10-3 with TRBJ2-1; 9 bases match TRBD1. The CDR3 covers 15 residues. Germline V gene lookup returns CDR1 ENHRY and CDR2 SYGVKD.